This record looks at one T cell receptor beta chain sequence and its context. What this receptor recognizes is not known. Within one base of it there is no much larger clone, and no base qualities were kept. From the cysteine through the phenylalanine, the CDR3 covers 13 amino acids. CDR3 DNA only is kept here, 39 bases in frame from base 1. V and J are truncated by 6 bases and 4 bases respectively, leaving an intervening sequence of 12 bases. According to the germline V gene, CDR1 reads MNHNS and CDR2 reads SASEGT. To demonstrate the VDJtools post-analysis software, the study profiled TCR beta repertoires from the peripheral blood of about 13 young patients with multiple sclerosis. Multiple sclerosis patients were children and adolescents aged about 6 to 15 years. This specimen belongs to a study of post-analysis software for immune sequencing data (dated by TCRdb to the mid-2010s). Background on the whole study: The recorded disease courses included relapsing-remitting, secondary progressive and progressive-relapsing multiple sclerosis, and some patients had no subtype annotation. A subset of samples was prepared in parallel using single-end sample barcoding, then pooled and co-amplified after Illumina adapter ligation. The multiple sclerosis patient repertoires were compared with under 13 previously published healthy control repertoires from donors aged about 6 to 25 years.

The paper's findings and limits, for the study overall: Direct clustering with F measure showed strong co-clustering of samples prepared in the same batch, prompting a batch-effect correction. Patients showed significantly higher frequencies than controls for about 5 TRBV segments, among them TRBV5-6, TRBV5-1 and TRBV20-1. The multiple sclerosis patient group was slightly younger than the control group. Compared with controls, multiple sclerosis patients had significantly lower normalized Chao1 diversity, a finding suggesting substantial peripheral T-cell clonal expansion.

The receptor library was made with PCR. For sequencing, an Illumina HiSeq 2500 was employed. To reduce PCR and sequencing biases, unique molecular identifiers were incorporated into the TCR beta cDNA libraries. About 0.5 million cDNA molecules were obtained for every 1 to 10 million input T cells, so each molecule roughly corresponded to one T cell. Patient libraries were prepared and sequenced with the same protocol used for the earlier healthy control dataset. Samples belonging to the same batch were prepared together, multiplexed and sequenced on a shared HiSeq lane. The study's processing was this. MIGEC was used to process the raw barcoded reads, and molecular identifier groups with only a single read were discarded before consensus assembly and CDR3 extraction. VDJtools was used for post-analysis of the clonotype tables, and diversity was normalized by down-sampling every dataset to the size of the smallest sample. In repertoire overlap clustering, CDR3 amino acid sequences, but not nucleotide sequences, were matched to correct batch-related cross-sample contamination. TCRdb passed the public sequencing reads through fastp at Q25 and MiXCR, retaining productive beta sequences. For every CDR3 protein sequence, its rows merge into one entry that carries the most common genes and DNA. In this record, the V and J calls reflect TCRdb's handling and not the investigators' own analysis. A total of roughly 620,000 distinct CDR3 sequences appear in this sample, 44% of them only once. The ten top clones hold under 2% of the sample.

The rearrangement combines TRBV6-1 with TRBJ1-2; there is no confident call for the D gene. The receptor was derived from a girl aged 10 to 17 with multiple sclerosis. Sequencing was done on a sample of blood. The DNA reads TGTGCCAGCAGGTTCGGAATAGGCTATGGCTACACCTTC. Its translation reads: CASRFGIGYGYTF.